These T cell receptor beta chains were read from a single sample in a study of blood T cell repertoires in COVID-19. Only in-frame clones appear in the TCRdb table, and some are missing; sequencing was by immunoSEQ multiplex PCR. The sample lists hundreds of thousands of clones; around 92% were seen once. Sequenced material: PBMCs or T cells enriched from blood (not recorded which). Receptors were obtained from a young woman who had recovered from COVID-19. The CDR3 runs from the conserved cysteine through the conserved F or W. A D gene is named only where the DNA matches it firmly. The listing skips clone size in some rows; elsewhere it reads once, few, many or a size class.

abundance: .; v_gene: TRBV5-1; j_gene: TRBJ1-1; d_gene: .; CDR3nt: TGCGCCAGCAGCCCCCTATACAGGGCTGGACCTGAAGCTTTCTTT; CDR3aa: CASSPLYRAGPEAFF
abundance: .; v_gene: TRBV6-5; j_gene: TRBJ2-7; d_gene: .; CDR3nt: TGTGCCAGCAGTTACCAACCGGGTCGAGGGTTTGAGCAGTACTTC; CDR3aa: CASSYQPGRGFEQYF
abundance: .; v_gene: TRBV5-8; j_gene: TRBJ2-3; d_gene: .; CDR3nt: TGTGCCAGCACCCCGACTACAAGCACAGATACGCAGTATTTT; CDR3aa: CASTPTTSTDTQYF
abundance: .; v_gene: TRBV19; j_gene: TRBJ1-1; d_gene: TRBD1; CDR3nt: TGTGCCAGTAGTATGGGACAGGGGGCGGTGACTGAAGCTTTCTTT; CDR3aa: CASSMGQGAVTEAFF
abundance: .; v_gene: TRBV7-9; j_gene: TRBJ2-7; d_gene: TRBD1; CDR3nt: TGTGCCAGCAGCCCACAGGTCGCAGGGGGCGGCTACGAGCAGTACTTC; CDR3aa: CASSPQVAGGGYEQYF
abundance: .; v_gene: TRBV3-1/TRBV3-2; j_gene: TRBJ1-1; d_gene: .; CDR3nt: TGTGCCAGCAGCCCCTCCTTTTCCGTGAACACTGAAGCTTTCTTT; CDR3aa: CASSPSFSVNTEAFF
abundance: .; v_gene: TRBV19; j_gene: TRBJ1-1; d_gene: .; CDR3nt: TGTGCCAGTAGTATAGGGAGCGGGGACACTGAAGCTTTCTTT; CDR3aa: CASSIGSGDTEAFF
abundance: .; v_gene: TRBV6-5; j_gene: TRBJ1-3; d_gene: .; CDR3nt: TGTGCCAGCACAGTGACAGACACCATATATTTT; CDR3aa: CASTVTDTIYF
abundance: .; v_gene: TRBV6-5; j_gene: TRBJ1-3; d_gene: TRBD1; CDR3nt: TGTGCCAGCAGTTACTCGAAACAGGGGGTGGGAAACACCATATATTTT; CDR3aa: CASSYSKQGVGNTIYF
abundance: .; v_gene: TRBV27; j_gene: TRBJ1-6; d_gene: .; CDR3nt: TGTGCCAGCAGTTTATCGGAGCTTAGGTCACCCCTCCACTTT; CDR3aa: CASSLSELRSPLHF
abundance: .; v_gene: TRBV28; j_gene: TRBJ2-1; d_gene: TRBD1; CDR3nt: TGTGCCAGCAGCCCAACAGGGGGCAGTGATGAGCAGTTCTTC; CDR3aa: CASSPTGGSDEQFF
abundance: few; v_gene: TRBV9; j_gene: TRBJ1-6; d_gene: TRBD1; CDR3nt: TGTGCCACCCGAGGGAACGGGACAGGGTTTGGTTCCTATAATTCACCCCTCCACTTT; CDR3aa: CATRGNGTGFGSYNSPLHF
abundance: .; v_gene: TRBV24-1; j_gene: TRBJ2-5; d_gene: TRBD2; CDR3nt: TGTGCCACCAGTGGTAGCGGGAGGGCCTGGGAGACCCAGTACTTC; CDR3aa: CATSGSGRAWETQYF
abundance: .; v_gene: TRBV28; j_gene: TRBJ2-7; d_gene: .; CDR3nt: TGTGCCAGCTGGACGGGCGGGTTTCAGTGGGGATCCGGCGAGCAGTACTTC; CDR3aa: CASWTGGFQWGSGEQYF
abundance: once; v_gene: TRBV18; j_gene: TRBJ2-7; d_gene: TRBD1; CDR3nt: TGTGCCAGCTCACTCGGACAGGGGTCCGTAATGGCCTACGAGCAGTACTTC; CDR3aa: CASSLGQGSVMAYEQYF
abundance: .; v_gene: TRBV7-9; j_gene: TRBJ2-2; d_gene: .; CDR3nt: TGTGCCAGCAGCCTCAGGGCCACCGGGGAGCTGTTTTTT; CDR3aa: CASSLRATGELFF